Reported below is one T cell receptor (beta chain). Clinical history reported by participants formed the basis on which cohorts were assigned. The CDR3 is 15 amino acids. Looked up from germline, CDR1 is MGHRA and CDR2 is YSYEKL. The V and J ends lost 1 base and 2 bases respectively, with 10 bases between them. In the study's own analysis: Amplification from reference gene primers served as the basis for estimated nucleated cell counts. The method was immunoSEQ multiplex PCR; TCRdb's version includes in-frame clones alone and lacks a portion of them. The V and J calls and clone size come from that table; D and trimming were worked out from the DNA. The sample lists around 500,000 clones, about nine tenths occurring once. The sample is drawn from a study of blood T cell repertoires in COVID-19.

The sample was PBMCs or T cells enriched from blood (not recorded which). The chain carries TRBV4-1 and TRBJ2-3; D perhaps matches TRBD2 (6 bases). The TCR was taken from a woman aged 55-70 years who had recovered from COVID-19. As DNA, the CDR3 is TGCGCCAGCAGCCAAGGCGGGACCTCCACAGATACGCAGTATTTT. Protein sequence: CASSQGGTSTDTQYF.